Listed here are 16 T cell receptor beta chains from one sample, sequenced in a study of blood T cells in healthy people across ages. Combining a sample-barcoded 5' primer with a J-beta primer mix, a second PCR ran for roughly 7 to 11 cycles. Each CDR3 protein gets one entry after TCRdb re-called the 5' RACE reads with MiXCR. The sample has around 580,000 distinct CDR3 sequences, roughly 48% seen once; the top ten hold approximately 23%. The sample was blood. Receptors were obtained from a man older than 75 in good health.

This clonotype has only a few counts. The chain uses TRBV25-1 and TRBJ2-3, with 10 bases aligning to TRBD2. The J segment lost 1 base and the V segment lost 3 bases, leaving 4 bases of the junction unmatched. There are 16 residues in the CDR3. The germline gives CDR1 MGHDK, CDR2 SYGVNS. The CDR3 sequence: CASSDPSGSGTDTQYF. In nucleotides, the CDR3 is TGTGCCAGCAGTGACCCTAGCGGGAGTGGCACAGATACGCAGTATTTT.

The rearrangement uses TRBV7-2 and TRBJ2-1; 13 bases map to TRBD2. This CDR3 has 15 amino acids. The germline gives CDR1 SGHTA, CDR2 FQGNSA. Unmatched junction bases numbered 7, after V lost 5 bases and J lost 9 bases. The CDR3 sequence is CASSLRTSGSSEQFF. Here the CDR3 DNA reads TGTGCCAGCAGCCTTCGGACTAGCGGGAGCTCTGAGCAGTTCTTC.

The chain recombines TRBV4-3 with TRBJ2-4, with 10 bases fitting TRBD2. CDR3 size: 18 residues. Germline CDR1 and CDR2: LGHNA and YSLEER. The junction had 8 bases not matched to a gene; V was cut back by 3 bases and J by 0 bases. The CDR3: CASSQGYLAGVAKNIQYF. CDR3 in DNA: TGCGCCAGCAGCCAGGGGTACCTAGCGGGGGTAGCCAAAAACATTCAGTACTTC.

This clonotype has a handful of counts. The chain uses TRBV29-1 and TRBJ1-2; D is unresolved. The CDR3 loop spans 13 amino acids. Per the germline V gene, CDR1 is SQVTM and CDR2 is ANQGSEA. The V end lost 7 bases, the J end lost 8 bases, and 20 bases lay between the germline ends. CDR3 region: CSAADLSLGGYTF. The CDR3 bases are TGCAGCGCCGCTGATCTTTCGTTGGGGGGCTACACCTTC.

V and J are TRBV20-1 and TRBJ1-2, with a weak D call TRBD1 (5 bases). Deletions cut 5 bases from V and 7 bases from J, with 14 bases between. The length of the CDR3 is 12 residues. Germline V gives CDR1 DFQATT, CDR2 SNEGSKA (reference sequence). CDR3 nucleotides: TGCAGTGCTCCTTTGGGGGAATCTGGCTACACCTTC. Translating gives CSAPLGESGYTF.

The chain has TRBV6-2 or TRBV6-3 and TRBJ2-1, with 8 bases that match TRBD1. Per germline, CDR1 MNHEY and CDR2 SVGEGT. This CDR3 has 15 residues. With V trimmed by 0 bases and J by 7 bases, 5 bases remained unmatched. The DNA of the CDR3 is TGTGCCAGCAGTTACTCTGGCAGGGGGCGGAATGAGCAGTTCTTC. Translation: CASSYSGRGRNEQFF.

The table lists this clonotype with a few counts. This chain links TRBV6-1 with TRBJ2-1, with TRBD2 matching 8 bases. The CDR3 is 13 residues long. The V gene's germline CDR1 is MNHNS and CDR2 SASEGT. J lost 8 bases, V lost 7 bases, and 7 bases had no gene match. The CDR3: CASIPPGRDEQFF. In DNA form, the CDR3 reads TGTGCCAGCATTCCTCCCGGGAGGGATGAGCAGTTCTTC.

A few counts support this clonotype. The chain joins TRBV5-1 to TRBJ1-2; D perhaps matches TRBD1 (5 bases). Trimming removed 0 bases from V and 5 bases from J, with 11 bases in between. The CDR3 length is 14 residues. Germline V lookup: CDR1 SGHRS, CDR2 YFSETQ. This CDR3 reads CASSLAAGKYGYTF. The CDR3 DNA reads as TGCGCCAGCAGCTTGGCGGCAGGGAAATATGGCTACACCTTC.

This chain links TRBV7-8 with TRBJ2-1; 8 bases are a match to TRBD2. Germline V gene lookup returns CDR1 SGHVS and CDR2 FQNEAQ. The CDR3 runs 16 residues. V lost 5 bases to trimming and J lost 4 bases; unmatched junction nucleotides: 10. The CDR3: CASSQTSEQIYNEQFF. As DNA, the CDR3 is TGTGCCAGCAGCCAGACTAGCGAGCAAATATACAATGAGCAGTTCTTC. Variable domain in full (rest from reference TRBV7-8 and TRBJ2-1): GAGVSQSPRYKVAKRGQDVALRCDPISGHVSLFWYQQALGQGPEFLTYFQNEAQLDKSGLPSDRFFAERPEGSVSTLKIQRTQQEDSAVYLCASSQTSEQIYNEQFFGPGTRLTVL.

This clonotype was found once. This rearrangement joins TRBV28 to TRBJ2-3; D unclear. V was clipped by 6 bases and J by 9 bases, with 13 bases between them. Per germline, CDR1 MDHEN and CDR2 SYDVKM. The CDR3 is 12 amino acids. The CDR3: CASSQTISTQYF. DNA of the CDR3: TGTGCCAGCAGCCAAACAATCAGCACGCAGTATTTT.

This clonotype was seen a handful of times. The chain has TRBV5-1 and TRBJ2-3, with 9 bases matching TRBD1. The trim removed 4 bases at V and 2 bases at J, leaving 5 bases unmatched. The CDR3 spans 15 residues. Per the germline V gene, CDR1 is SGHRS and CDR2 is YFSETQ. Here the CDR3 reads CASSPRTGVTDTQYF. The CDR3 nucleotides are TGCGCCAGCAGCCCGAGGACAGGGGTCACAGATACGCAGTATTTT.

The chain recombines TRBV10-2 with TRBJ2-4; 9 bases are a match to TRBD2. Germline lookup yields CDR1 WSHSY and CDR2 SAAADI. CDR3 length: 13 amino acids. J gave up 8 bases and V 7 bases, and 6 bases lay outside the gene matches. The CDR3 sequence: CASTPSGAHIQYF. The CDR3 DNA reads TGCGCCAGCACTCCTAGCGGGGCCCACATTCAGTACTTC.

The chain has TRBV6-2 or TRBV6-3 and TRBJ2-7; 7 bases line up with TRBD2. V shed 4 bases, J shed 1 base, and the junction held 4 bases outside the gene matches. Germline lookup yields CDR1 MNHEY and CDR2 SVGEGT. The CDR3 contains 14 residues. The CDR3 region is CASSWGDYSYEQYF. In nucleotides, the CDR3 is TGTGCCAGCAGTTGGGGGGACTATTCCTACGAGCAGTACTTC.

The chain is built from TRBV29-1 and TRBJ2-3, with 7 positions matching TRBD2. Trimming at V came to 6 bases and at J to 6 bases, leaving 12 bases not matched to a gene. Germline assignment: CDR1 SQVTM and CDR2 ANQGSEA. The CDR3 has 14 amino acids. CDR3 residues: CSVPRSGLRDTQYF. DNA of the CDR3: TGCAGCGTGCCCCGTAGCGGGCTAAGGGATACGCAGTATTTT.

The CDR3 region has the DNA TGTGCCAGCAGCTACTCTTATAACAATGAGCAGTTCTTC. Residues: CASSYSYNNEQFF. The V call is TRBV7-3, the J call TRBJ2-1, with unresolved D. Trimming left V 4 bases short and J 5 bases short, with 9 bases between. CDR1 and CDR2 (germline): SGHTA, FQGTGA. The CDR3 is 13 residues long.

The chain employs TRBV5-1 and TRBJ2-5, with 13 bases matching TRBD2. Germline V gene data show CDR1 as SGHRS and CDR2 as YFSETQ. Trimming at V came to 4 bases and at J to 11 bases, leaving 8 bases not matched to a gene. The CDR3 is made up of 14 amino acids. The CDR3 reads CASSGTSGTNEQYF. The CDR3 bases are TGCGCCAGCAGCGGGACTAGCGGGACCAATGAGCAGTACTTC. Full variable domain (rest looked up from reference TRBV5-1 and TRBJ2-5): KAGVTQTPRYLIKTRGQQVTLSCSPISGHRSVSWYQQTPGQGLQFLFEYFSETQRNKGNFPGRFSGRQFSNSRSEMNVSTLELGDSALYLCASSGTSGTNEQYFGPGTRLLVL.